This entry concerns a single TCR beta chain. Its specificity is not known. The record originates from a study of T cell responses to AZD1222 COVID-19 vaccine. General study results and limits: Among AZD1222 vaccinees, only six or seven were seropositive at baseline.

Clones were read by immunoSEQ multiplex PCR, and TCRdb kept only the in-frame ones, dropping some. The table records 64,000 or so clones, roughly 84% of them present only once. This clonotype originated in an adult in good health. The input for sequencing was peripheral blood, taken on day 0 of AZD1222 vaccination.

The CDR3 here is CASSEPLDAFYNEQFF. In DNA form, the CDR3 reads TGTGCCAGCAGTGAACCGTTGGATGCTTTCTACAATGAGCAGTTCTTC. The genes are TRBV6-1 and TRBJ2-1; D is unclear. V dropped 2 bases and J dropped 3 bases, with 14 bases sitting between them. CDR1 is MNHNS, CDR2 SASEGT, per germline. This CDR3 has 16 residues.